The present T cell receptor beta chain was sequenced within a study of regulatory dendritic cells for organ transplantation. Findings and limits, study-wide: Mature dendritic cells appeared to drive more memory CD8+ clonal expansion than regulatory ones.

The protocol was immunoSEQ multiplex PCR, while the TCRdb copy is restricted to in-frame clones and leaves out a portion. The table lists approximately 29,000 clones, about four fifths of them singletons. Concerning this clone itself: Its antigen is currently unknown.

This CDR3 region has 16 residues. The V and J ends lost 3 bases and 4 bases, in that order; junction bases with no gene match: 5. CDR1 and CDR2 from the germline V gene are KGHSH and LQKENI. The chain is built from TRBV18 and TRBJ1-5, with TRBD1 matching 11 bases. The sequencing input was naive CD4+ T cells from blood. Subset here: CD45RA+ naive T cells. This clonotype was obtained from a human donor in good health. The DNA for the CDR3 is TGTGCCAGCTCACCCGGACAGGGGGCAAGTAATCAGCCCCAGCATTTT. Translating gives CASSPGQGASNQPQHF. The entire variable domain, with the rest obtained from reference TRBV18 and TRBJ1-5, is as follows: NAGVMQNPRHLVRRRGQEARLRCSPMKGHSHVYWYRQLPEEGLKFMVYLQKENIIDESGMPKERFSAEFPKEGPSILRIQQVVRGDSAAYFCASSPGQGASNQPQHFGDGTRLSIL.